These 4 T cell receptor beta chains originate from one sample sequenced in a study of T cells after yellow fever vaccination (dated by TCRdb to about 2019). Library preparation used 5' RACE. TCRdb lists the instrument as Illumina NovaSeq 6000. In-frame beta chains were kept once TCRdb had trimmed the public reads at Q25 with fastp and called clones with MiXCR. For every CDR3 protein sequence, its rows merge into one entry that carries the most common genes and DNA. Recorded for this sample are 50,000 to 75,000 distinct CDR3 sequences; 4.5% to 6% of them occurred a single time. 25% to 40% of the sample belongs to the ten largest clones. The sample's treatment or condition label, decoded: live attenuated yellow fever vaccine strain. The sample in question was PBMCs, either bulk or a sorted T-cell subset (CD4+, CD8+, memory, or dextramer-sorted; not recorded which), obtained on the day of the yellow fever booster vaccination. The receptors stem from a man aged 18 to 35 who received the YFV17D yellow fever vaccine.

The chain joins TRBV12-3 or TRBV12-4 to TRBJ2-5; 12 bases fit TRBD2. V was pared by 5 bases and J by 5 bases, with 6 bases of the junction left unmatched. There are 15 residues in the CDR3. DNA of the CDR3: TGTGCCAGCAGTCTCACTAGCGGGGGGTTGGAGACCCAGTACTTC. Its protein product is CASSLTSGGLETQYF.

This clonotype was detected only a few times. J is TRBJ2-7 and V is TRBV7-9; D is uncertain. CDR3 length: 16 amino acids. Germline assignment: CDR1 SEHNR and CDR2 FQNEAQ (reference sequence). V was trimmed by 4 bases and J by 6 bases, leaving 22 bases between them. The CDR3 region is CASSSTTGPSPSEQYF. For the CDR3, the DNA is TGTGCCAGCAGCTCGACCACCGGGCCCTCCCCATCCGAGCAGTACTTC. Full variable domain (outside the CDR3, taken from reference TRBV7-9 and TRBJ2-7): DTGVSQNPRHKITKRGQNVTFRCDPISEHNRLYWYRQTLGQGPEFLTYFQNEAQLEKSRLLSDRFSAERPKGSFSTLEIQRTEQGDSAMYLCASSSTTGPSPSEQYFGPGTRLTVT.

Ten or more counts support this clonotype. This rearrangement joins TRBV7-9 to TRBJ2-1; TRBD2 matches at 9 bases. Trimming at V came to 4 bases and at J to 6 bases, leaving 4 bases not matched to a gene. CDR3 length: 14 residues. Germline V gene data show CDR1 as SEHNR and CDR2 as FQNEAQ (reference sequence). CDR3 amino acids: CASSSSGALNEQFF. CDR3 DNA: TGTGCCAGCAGCTCTAGCGGGGCGCTCAATGAGCAGTTCTTC.

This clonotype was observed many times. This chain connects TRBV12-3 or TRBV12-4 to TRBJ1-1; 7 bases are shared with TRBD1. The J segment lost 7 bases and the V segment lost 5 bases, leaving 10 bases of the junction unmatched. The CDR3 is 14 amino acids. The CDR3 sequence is CASSRQGGIGEAFF. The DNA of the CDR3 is TGTGCCAGCAGTCGACAGGGTGGAATAGGTGAAGCTTTCTTT.